The 7 T cell receptor beta chains given below trace back to one sample, sequenced in a study of shared clonotypes between healthy human individuals. Terminally differentiated effector memory CD45RA+ cells were excluded from the naive CD8 cells, which were CD45RO-negative and positively selected for CCR7. Only in-frame clones appear in the TCRdb table, and some are missing; sequencing was by immunoSEQ multiplex PCR. Of about 2.1 million clones in the sample, approximately 92% were seen once. Specimen: naive CD8+ T cells from PBMCs. These receptor sequences come from a man aged 18 to 30 in good health. Some clones in this sample may be carry-over from other donors' samples.

V and J are TRBV5-1 and TRBJ2-5; TRBD2 matches at 8 bases. This CDR3 is built from 17 residues. J lost 1 base, V lost 2 bases, and 10 bases had no gene match. Germline values: CDR1 SGHRS, CDR2 YFSETQ. The CDR3 protein is CASSLSGSRLGQETQYF. The CDR3, as DNA: TGCGCCAGCAGCTTAAGCGGGAGCAGGTTGGGCCAAGAGACCCAGTACTTC.

The chain has TRBV5-5 and TRBJ2-7, with TRBD1 identical over 8 bases. J gave up 7 bases and V 1 base, and 7 bases lay outside the gene matches. Germline-derived CDR1 and CDR2 are SGHKS and YYEKEE (reference sequence). The CDR3 loop spans 14 amino acids. The CDR3 DNA reads TGTGCCAGCAGCTTGAGTCAGGGGGCGCGGGAGCAGTACTTC. As protein: CASSLSQGAREQYF.

The J gene is TRBJ2-5, the V gene TRBV7-9; the D is unclear. Germline V gene data show CDR1 as SEHNR and CDR2 as FQNEAQ (reference sequence). V gave up 6 bases and J gave up 7 bases, with 21 bases separating them. The CDR3 consists of 15 residues. In DNA, the CDR3 is TGTGCCAGCAGTCACCCGTTAGCAGGAGATTGGACCCAGTACTTC. It encodes CASSHPLAGDWTQYF. The entire variable domain, with the rest obtained from reference TRBV7-9 and TRBJ2-5, is as follows: DTGVSQNPRHKITKRGQNVTFRCDPISEHNRLYWYRQTLGQGPEFLTYFQNEAQLEKSRLLSDRFSAERPKGSFSTLEIQRTEQGDSAMYLCASSHPLAGDWTQYFGPGTRLLVL.

This chain links TRBV2 with TRBJ2-5; D might be TRBD1 or TRBD2, each matching 5 bases. V lost 6 bases and J lost 5, with 19 bases in between. The CDR3 is made up of 15 amino acids. Germline V gene sequence: CDR1 SNHLY, CDR2 FYNNEI. The CDR3 region is CASSSPPGRRETQYF. CDR3 in DNA: TGTGCCAGCAGCTCCCCTCCGGGACGTAGGGAGACCCAGTACTTC.

V is TRBV29-1 and J is TRBJ1-2; the D is unclear. The CDR3 is 13 amino acids. CDR1 SQVTM and CDR2 ANQGSEA come from the germline V gene. Trimming shortened V by 8 bases and J by 3 bases, and 16 bases separated the two germline ends. CDR3 coding DNA: TGCAGCCCGCTGCCGGGGTCCGACTATGGCTACACCTTC. Residues: CSPLPGSDYGYTF.

The V and J genes are TRBV9 and TRBJ2-3; the D gene is possibly TRBD1 (5 bases). Trimming left V 8 bases short and J 4 bases short, with 11 bases between. The CDR3 loop spans 12 amino acids. Germline V lookup: CDR1 SGDLS, CDR2 YYNGEE. This CDR3 is CASNKGADTQYF. CDR3 nucleotides: TGTGCCAGTAATAAAGGGGCAGATACGCAGTATTTT. Drawing the rest from reference TRBV9 and TRBJ2-3, the complete variable domain is DSGVTQTPKHLITATGQRVTLRCSPRSGDLSVYWYQQSLDQGLQFLIQYYNGEERAKGNILERFSAQQFPDLHSELNLSSLELGDSALYFCASNKGADTQYFGPGTRLTVL.

V is TRBV7-2 and J is TRBJ1-4; D uncertain. Trimming removed 2 bases from V and 8 bases from J, with 12 bases in between. The germline V gene encodes CDR1 SGHTA and CDR2 FQGNSA. The CDR3 extends over 14 amino acids. This CDR3 is CASSLIRGGEKLFF. In DNA form, the CDR3 reads TGTGCCAGCAGCTTAATCCGGGGAGGGGAAAAACTGTTTTTT.